One and the same sample provided the 31 T cell receptor beta chains below, sequenced in a study of vaccination effects on CD4 cells after COVID-19. Assay used: immunoSEQ multiplex PCR; TCRdb lists only in-frame clones, some missing. The sample carries tens of thousands of clones, 60% to 75% recorded once. Antigen-specific CD4+ T cells were first expanded with viral peptide pools by the ViraFEST assay and only then sequenced. Subsequent to a culture period of around eleven days, CD4+ T cells were isolated. Each vaccine recipient was nucleocapsid antibody negative and had no prior SARS-CoV-2 infection. These receptors are not linked to any known antigen. Material: CD4+ T cells from PBMCs cultured with HCoV-NL63 spike peptides, obtained before COVID-19 vaccination. These receptors were collected from a human donor who received a COVID-19 vaccine.

The chain uses TRBV19 and TRBJ1-5; TRBD1 agrees at 9 bases. The germline V gene encodes CDR1 LNHDA and CDR2 SQIVND (reference sequence). Trimming at V came to 7 bases and at J to 7 bases, leaving 8 bases not matched to a gene. The CDR3 extends over 14 amino acids. The CDR3 DNA reads as TGTGCCAGTAAGGGACAGGGTAATGGGCAGCCCCAGCATTTT. Its protein product is CASKGQGNGQPQHF.

This chain connects TRBV10-3 to TRBJ2-3, with 10 bases matching TRBD2. The junction had 8 bases not matched to a gene; V was cut back by 7 bases and J by 1 base. This CDR3 region has 16 residues. Germline values: CDR1 ENHRY, CDR2 SYGVKD. CDR3 sequence: CAIKRLAGLGTDTQYF. The CDR3 coding sequence is TGTGCCATCAAAAGACTAGCGGGTCTGGGCACAGATACGCAGTATTTT.

This chain joins TRBV7-3 and TRBJ2-3; maybe TRBD1 (5 bases). This CDR3 spans 15 amino acids. The germline V gene has CDR1 SGHTA and CDR2 FQGTGA. The germline V and J ends were trimmed by 2 bases and 4 bases, with 13 bases remaining between them. The chain's CDR3 is CASSLQGNRADTQYF. CDR3 coding DNA: TGTGCCAGCAGCTTACAGGGAAATAGGGCAGATACGCAGTATTTT.

The V call is TRBV5-6, the J call TRBJ2-3; unclear D gene. There are 14 residues in the CDR3. Trimming took 0 bases from V and 4 from J, leaving 9 bases between them. The germline gives CDR1 SGHDT, CDR2 YYEEEE. DNA of the CDR3: TGTGCCAGCAGCTTGGGCAGCGTGGCAGATACGCAGTATTTT. As protein: CASSLGSVADTQYF.

The chain combines TRBV6-5 with TRBJ1-1, with D unresolved. Germline CDR1 is MNHEY and CDR2 is SVGAGI. The CDR3 loop spans 14 amino acids. The V and J ends lost 6 bases and 4 bases respectively, with 15 bases between them. CDR3 in amino acids: CASSWTLRGTEAFF. CDR3 in DNA: TGTGCCAGCAGCTGGACCCTACGGGGCACTGAAGCTTTCTTT.

The V gene is TRBV3-1 (or the pseudogene TRBV3-2), the J gene TRBJ2-1; 8 bases are a match to TRBD2. The CDR3 runs to 15 residues. CDR1 LGHDT and CDR2 YNNKEL come from the germline V gene (reference sequence). Germline trimming cut 6 bases from V and 6 bases from J; bases unmatched to any gene: 10. CDR3 residues: CASRGTGGLGNEQFF. CDR3 coding DNA: TGTGCCAGCAGGGGAACGGGGGGGCTCGGCAATGAGCAGTTCTTC.

In its sample, this clone was seen once. This sequence joins TRBV4-3 and TRBJ2-1; 7 bases are a match to TRBD2. With 4 bases clipped from V and 9 bases from J, the junction kept 12 bases outside the gene matches. CDR3 length: 15 amino acids. Germline assignment: CDR1 LGHNA and CDR2 YSLEER. In DNA form, the CDR3 reads TGCGCCAGCAGCCTAGAATGGGAGGGGCGAAGTGAGCAGTTCTTC. Translation gives CASSLEWEGRSEQFF.

CDR3 DNA sequence: TGTGCCAGCCATCGACAGGACCGCTATGGCTACACCTTC. It encodes CASHRQDRYGYTF. The rearrangement joins TRBV19 to TRBJ1-2, with a weak D call TRBD1 (6 bases). V was cut by 9 bases and J by 4 bases, with 15 bases left in between. CDR3 size: 13 residues. Germline values: CDR1 LNHDA, CDR2 SQIVND (reference sequence).

This clone showed up just a few times. The chain combines TRBV28 with TRBJ1-1; no clear D gene. The V and J ends lost 0 bases and 5 bases respectively, with 16 bases between them. Germline values: CDR1 MDHEN, CDR2 SYDVKM. The CDR3 runs 16 residues. The CDR3 DNA sequence: TGTGCCAGCAGTTTATGGCGACCCCTGAATGGGACTGAAGCTTTCTTT. Translating it yields CASSLWRPLNGTEAFF.

The V gene is TRBV7-2, the J gene TRBJ1-2, with 8 bases matching TRBD1. V lost 5 bases and J lost 4; bases outside the gene matches: 9. This CDR3 spans 15 amino acids. CDR1 and CDR2 (germline): SGHTA, FQGNSA. CDR3 nucleotides: TGTGCCAGCAGCATCACCGGGACAGGAATCTATGGCTACACCTTC. As protein: CASSITGTGIYGYTF.

This chain links TRBV6-5 with TRBJ1-1; tentatively, D is TRBD1 (5 bases). The CDR3 extends over 13 amino acids. Germline CDR1 is MNHEY and CDR2 is SVGAGI. Trimming removed 6 bases at V and 5 bases at J, with 13 bases between. This CDR3 reads CASSSRRGTEAFF. The CDR3 region has the DNA TGTGCCAGCAGCTCCCGGCGGGGGACTGAAGCTTTCTTT.

The chain carries TRBV5-1 and TRBJ1-4; D might be TRBD1 (5 bases). Germline CDR1 SGHRS, CDR2 YFSETQ. The V gene lost 1 base and the J gene lost 6 bases, with 10 bases spanning the gap. This CDR3 contains 14 residues. In DNA form, the CDR3 reads TGCGCCAGCAGCTTGCTTCAGGGTGATGAAAAACTGTTTTTT. Its translation is CASSLLQGDEKLFF.

This CDR3 is CASSFFRGDPNEQFF. In DNA form, the CDR3 reads TGTGCCAGCAGCTTCTTTCGGGGGGACCCAAATGAGCAGTTCTTC. The gene calls are TRBV11-2 and TRBJ2-1, with 7 positions matching TRBD2. Germline V CDR1 and CDR2: SGHAT, FQNNGV. V trimming: 3 bases; J trimming: 7 bases; junction bases outside the gene matches: 9. The CDR3 contains 15 residues.

V and J are TRBV4-1 and TRBJ2-1, with 13 nucleotides matching TRBD2. In germline, CDR1 is MGHRA, CDR2 YSYEKL. V shed 1 base and J 9 bases; nucleotides not matched to a gene: 6. CDR3 length: 16 residues. This CDR3 is CASSQGLLAGGGEQFF. DNA for the CDR3: TGCGCCAGCAGCCAAGGTTTACTAGCGGGGGGGGGTGAGCAGTTCTTC.

The chain links TRBV5-1 to TRBJ1-1, with unresolved D. CDR1 and CDR2 (germline): SGHRS, YFSETQ. The V and J ends lost 2 bases and 1 base respectively, with 6 bases between them. This CDR3 comprises 13 residues. The CDR3 DNA reads as TGCGCCAGCAGCTTTTTAGAGAACACTGAAGCTTTCTTT. Encoded protein: CASSFLENTEAFF.

The CDR3 DNA is TGTGCCACCAGTGGGGGTAGCTCTGGAAACACCATATATTTT. This sequence encodes CATSGGSSGNTIYF. J is TRBJ1-3 and V is TRBV24-1; no firm D call. This CDR3 contains 14 residues. Trimming removed 5 bases from V and 0 bases from J, with 7 bases in between. Germline CDR1 is KGHDR and CDR2 is SFDVKD.

This chain links TRBV28 with TRBJ1-2; D unclear. Per germline, CDR1 MDHEN and CDR2 SYDVKM. This CDR3 comprises 16 residues. Trimming shortened V by 5 bases and J by 2 bases, and 18 bases separated the two germline ends. The CDR3 sequence: CASSAFDPRENYGYTF. The DNA for the CDR3 is TGTGCCAGCAGTGCGTTTGACCCCCGGGAAAACTATGGCTACACCTTC.

The chain uses TRBV19 and TRBJ2-2; TRBD2 agrees at 7 bases. Trimming removed 1 base from V and 8 bases from J; junction bases left unmatched: 10. This CDR3 spans 16 amino acids. Per the germline V gene, CDR1 is LNHDA and CDR2 is SQIVND (reference sequence). This CDR3 is CASSIGLAGGRGELFF. The CDR3 coding sequence is TGTGCCAGTAGTATAGGACTAGCCGGAGGTAGAGGGGAGCTGTTTTTT.

This chain uses TRBV5-1 with TRBJ1-1; 10 bases match TRBD1. Germline V gene sequence: CDR1 SGHRS, CDR2 YFSETQ. The CDR3 length is 15 residues. Trimming removed 6 bases from V and 3 bases from J; junction bases left unmatched: 8. The chain's CDR3 is CASTDWDRGDTEAFF. Written as DNA, the CDR3 is TGCGCCAGCACGGACTGGGACAGGGGTGACACTGAAGCTTTCTTT. The full variable domain, completed using reference TRBV5-1 and TRBJ1-1, is KAGVTQTPRYLIKTRGQQVTLSCSPISGHRSVSWYQQTPGQGLQFLFEYFSETQRNKGNFPGRFSGRQFSNSRSEMNVSTLELGDSALYLCASTDWDRGDTEAFFGQGTRLTVV.

This sequence joins TRBV10-3 and TRBJ1-4; 7 bases match TRBD1. This CDR3 region has 13 residues. The ends lost 10 bases at V and 8 bases at J; junction bases unmatched: 10. From germline, CDR1 is ENHRY and CDR2 SYGVKD. The CDR3 bases are TGTGCCAGCTCTCAGGGGGTGGAGGAAAAACTGTTTTTT. This codes for CASSQGVEEKLFF.

This clone has only a few counts. This chain uses TRBV3-1 (or the pseudogene TRBV3-2) with TRBJ2-1; 9 bases line up with TRBD2. Germline V gives CDR1 LGHDT, CDR2 YNNKEL (reference sequence). The CDR3 covers 18 residues. The V gene end was trimmed by 1 base and the J gene end by 7 bases; junction bases not matched to a gene: 14. The CDR3 DNA reads TGTGCCAGCAGCCAAGGAAGGCAAGCGGGGGGATCGCTTAATGAGCAGTTCTTC. Protein: CASSQGRQAGGSLNEQFF.

The genes are TRBV6-2 or TRBV6-3 and TRBJ1-2, with 9 bases lining up with TRBD1. The V gene's germline CDR1 is MNHEY and CDR2 SVGEGT. V gave up 5 bases and J gave up 0 bases; unmatched junction bases: 10. The CDR3 length is 17 residues. The CDR3: CASSIRDRVSTNYGYTF. CDR3 coding DNA: TGTGCCAGCAGTATCCGGGACAGGGTTTCAACTAACTATGGCTACACCTTC.

The table lists this clone with a count of one. CDR3 sequence: CASSLEPGIGGPAAQHF. The CDR3 nucleotides are TGCGCCAGCAGCTTGGAGCCCGGAATTGGAGGGCCCGCAGCCCAGCATTTT. The chain has TRBV5-1 and TRBJ1-5, with unresolved D. This CDR3 comprises 17 residues. In germline, CDR1 is SGHRS, CDR2 YFSETQ. V shed 0 bases and J shed 11 bases, with 24 bases lying between them.

V and J are TRBV7-3 and TRBJ2-2, with 8 nucleotides matching TRBD1. The CDR3 has 16 amino acids. Per the germline V gene, CDR1 is SGHTA and CDR2 is FQGTGA. The trim removed 4 bases at V and 2 bases at J, leaving 6 bases unmatched. The CDR3 protein is CASSSGQGGNTGELFF. The DNA for the CDR3 is TGTGCCAGCAGCTCTGGACAGGGAGGCAACACCGGGGAGCTGTTTTTT.

This chain joins TRBV24-1 and TRBJ2-1; D not resolved. V was clipped by 3 bases and J by 10 bases, with 15 bases between them. Germline-derived CDR1 and CDR2 are KGHDR and SFDVKD. The CDR3 spans 14 residues. The CDR3 sequence: CATSDTMTNSEQFF. CDR3 nucleotide sequence: TGTGCCACCAGTGATACAATGACAAACTCAGAGCAGTTCTTC.

This chain links TRBV5-1 with TRBJ1-2; D is perhaps TRBD1 (5 bases). Trimming stripped 3 bases from V and 1 base from J, with 22 bases between. The CDR3 length is 18 residues. The germline V gene has CDR1 SGHRS and CDR2 YFSETQ. This chain's CDR3 is CASSSRGGRASNNYGYTF. DNA for the CDR3: TGCGCCAGCAGCTCCCGGGGAGGCAGGGCCTCTAATAACTATGGCTACACCTTC. The full variable domain, completed using reference TRBV5-1 and TRBJ1-2, is KAGVTQTPRYLIKTRGQQVTLSCSPISGHRSVSWYQQTPGQGLQFLFEYFSETQRNKGNFPGRFSGRQFSNSRSEMNVSTLELGDSALYLCASSSRGGRASNNYGYTFGSGTRLTVV.

This clone was detected only once. This chain links TRBV28 with TRBJ2-2, with 9 bases aligning to TRBD1. The CDR3 totals 15 residues. From germline, CDR1 is MDHEN and CDR2 SYDVKM. V shed 5 bases and J 8 bases; nucleotides not matched to a gene: 9. In DNA, the CDR3 is TGTGCCAGCAGTCTGAGGGACAGGGCTCGTGGGGAGCTGTTTTTT. Translated, it gives CASSLRDRARGELFF.

The CDR3 region is CASSQVLGFQETQYF. CDR3 nucleotides: TGCGCCAGCAGCCAAGTGCTCGGTTTCCAAGAGACCCAGTACTTC. The chain joins TRBV4-1 to TRBJ2-5; D remains ambiguous. The germline V gene has CDR1 MGHRA and CDR2 YSYEKL. V was trimmed by 1 base and J by 1 base, leaving 10 bases between them. There are 15 residues in the CDR3.

This sequence joins TRBV6-5 and TRBJ2-7; D call uncertain. V dropped 4 bases and J dropped 0 bases, with 10 bases sitting between them. CDR1 is MNHEY and CDR2 is SVGAGI in the germline V gene. The CDR3 covers 14 residues. CDR3 residues: CASSSFRDSYEQYV. In nucleotides, the CDR3 is TGTGCCAGCAGTTCCTTCCGCGACTCCTACGAGCAGTACGTC.

V is TRBV10-2 and J is TRBJ1-2; D not resolved. V was trimmed by 0 bases and J by 5 bases, leaving 4 bases between them. The V gene's germline CDR1 is WSHSY and CDR2 SAAADI. The CDR3 length is 12 residues. Here the CDR3 DNA reads TGCGCCAGCAGTGAGTCGTGGTATGGCTACACCTTC. It translates to CASSESWYGYTF.

This rearrangement joins TRBV6-2 or TRBV6-3 to TRBJ2-1; possibly TRBD2 for D (7 bases). The CDR3 extends over 15 amino acids. Germline V gene sequence: CDR1 MNHEY, CDR2 SVGEGT. V was shortened by 3 bases and J by 7 bases, with 16 bases between the two germline ends. This chain's CDR3 is CASSYERGGQNEQFF. CDR3 in DNA: TGTGCCAGCAGTTATGAGAGGGGGGGCCAGAATGAGCAGTTCTTC.